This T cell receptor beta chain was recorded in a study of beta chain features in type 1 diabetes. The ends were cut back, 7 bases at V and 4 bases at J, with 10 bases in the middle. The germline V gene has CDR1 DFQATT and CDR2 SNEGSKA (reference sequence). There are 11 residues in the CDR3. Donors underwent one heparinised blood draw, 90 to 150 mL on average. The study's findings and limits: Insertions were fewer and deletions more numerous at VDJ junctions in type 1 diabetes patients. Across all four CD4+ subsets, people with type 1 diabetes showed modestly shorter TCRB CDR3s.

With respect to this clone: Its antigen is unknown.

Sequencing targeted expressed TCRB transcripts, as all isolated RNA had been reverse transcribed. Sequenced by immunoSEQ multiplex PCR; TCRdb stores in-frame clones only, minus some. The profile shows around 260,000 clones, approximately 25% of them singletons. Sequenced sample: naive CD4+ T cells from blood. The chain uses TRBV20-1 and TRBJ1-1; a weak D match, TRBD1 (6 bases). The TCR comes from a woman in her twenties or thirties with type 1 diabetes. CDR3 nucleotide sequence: TGCAGTGGGGGGCGGTTCACTGAAGCTTTCTTT. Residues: CSGGRFTEAFF.